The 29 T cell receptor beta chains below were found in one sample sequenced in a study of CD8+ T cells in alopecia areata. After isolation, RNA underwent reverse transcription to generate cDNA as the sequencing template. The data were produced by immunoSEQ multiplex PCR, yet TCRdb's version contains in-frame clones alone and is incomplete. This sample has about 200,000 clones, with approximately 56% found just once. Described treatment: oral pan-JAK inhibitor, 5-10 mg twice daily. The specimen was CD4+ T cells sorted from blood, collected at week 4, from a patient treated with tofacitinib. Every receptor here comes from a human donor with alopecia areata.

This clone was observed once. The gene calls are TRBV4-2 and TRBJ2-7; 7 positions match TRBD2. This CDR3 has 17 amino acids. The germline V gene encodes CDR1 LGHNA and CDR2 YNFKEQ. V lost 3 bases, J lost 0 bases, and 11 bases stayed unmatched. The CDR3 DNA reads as TGTGCCAGCAGCCAGGTAACACTAGCGACGTACTCCTACGAGCAGTACTTC. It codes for CASSQVTLATYSYEQYF.

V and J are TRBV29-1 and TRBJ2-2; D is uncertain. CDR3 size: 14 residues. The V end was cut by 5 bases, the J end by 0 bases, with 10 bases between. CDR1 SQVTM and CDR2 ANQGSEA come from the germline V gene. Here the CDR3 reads CSVLPGANTGELFF. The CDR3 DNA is TGCAGCGTTCTCCCAGGTGCGAACACCGGGGAGCTGTTTTTT.

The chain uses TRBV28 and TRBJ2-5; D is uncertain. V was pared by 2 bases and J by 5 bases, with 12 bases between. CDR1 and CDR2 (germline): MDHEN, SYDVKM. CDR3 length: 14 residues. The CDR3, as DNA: TGTGCCAGCAGTTTACGCGTCTTTGAGGAGACCCAGTACTTC. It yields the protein CASSLRVFEETQYF.

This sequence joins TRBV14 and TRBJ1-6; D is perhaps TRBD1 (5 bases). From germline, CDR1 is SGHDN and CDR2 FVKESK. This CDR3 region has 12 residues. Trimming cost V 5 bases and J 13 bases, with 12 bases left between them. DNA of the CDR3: TGTGCCAGCAGCTTACAGGTGTTCCCCCTCCACTTT. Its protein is CASSLQVFPLHF. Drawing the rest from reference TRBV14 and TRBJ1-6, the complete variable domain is EAGVTQFPSHSVIEKGQTVTLRCDPISGHDNLYWYRRVMGKEIKFLLHFVKESKQDESGMPNNRFLAERTGGTYSTLKVQPAELEDSGVYFCASSLQVFPLHFGNGTRLTVT.

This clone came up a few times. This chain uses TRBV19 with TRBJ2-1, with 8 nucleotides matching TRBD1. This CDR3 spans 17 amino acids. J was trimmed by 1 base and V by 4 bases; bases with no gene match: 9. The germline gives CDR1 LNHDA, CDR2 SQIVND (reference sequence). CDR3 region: CASSRGSDRESYNEQFF. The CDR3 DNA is TGTGCCAGTAGTAGAGGTTCGGACAGGGAATCCTACAATGAGCAGTTCTTC.

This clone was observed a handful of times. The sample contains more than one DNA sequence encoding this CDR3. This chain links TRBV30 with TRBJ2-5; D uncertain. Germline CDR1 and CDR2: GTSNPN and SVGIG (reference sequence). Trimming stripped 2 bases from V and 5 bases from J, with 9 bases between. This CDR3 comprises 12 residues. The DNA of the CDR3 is TGTGCCTGGAGTCCCTTGGGGGAGACCCAGTACTTC. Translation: CAWSPLGETQYF.

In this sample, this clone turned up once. The CDR3 loop is CAWSVINEQFF. For the CDR3, the DNA is TGTGCCTGGAGTGTAATCAATGAGCAGTTCTTC. The rearrangement uses TRBV30 and TRBJ2-1; D gene ambiguous. This CDR3 region has 11 residues. V was cut by 0 bases and J by 6 bases, with 3 bases left in between. Per the germline V gene, CDR1 is GTSNPN and CDR2 is SVGIG (reference sequence).

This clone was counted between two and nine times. CDR3 amino acids: CAWSGYYGYTF. The DNA of the CDR3 is TGTGCCTGGTCAGGGTACTATGGCTACACCTTC. The chain links TRBV30 to TRBJ1-2; D is perhaps TRBD1 (5 bases). The V gene's germline CDR1 is GTSNPN and CDR2 SVGIG (reference sequence). The CDR3 is made up of 11 amino acids. Trimming stripped 5 bases from V and 3 bases from J, with 7 bases between. The whole variable domain, filled in from reference TRBV30 and TRBJ1-2, reads SQTIHQWPATLVQPVGSPLSLECTVEGTSNPNLYWYRQAAGRGLQLLFYSVGIGQISSEVPQNLSASRPQDRQFILSSKKLLLSDSGFYLCAWSGYYGYTFGSGTRLTVV.

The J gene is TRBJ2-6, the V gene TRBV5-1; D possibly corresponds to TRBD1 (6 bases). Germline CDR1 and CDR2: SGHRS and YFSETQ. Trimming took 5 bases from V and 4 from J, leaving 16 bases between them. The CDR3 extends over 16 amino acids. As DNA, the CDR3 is TGCGCCAGCAGACAGGGTATACTCTCCGGGGCCAACGTCCTGACTTTC. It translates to CASRQGILSGANVLTF.

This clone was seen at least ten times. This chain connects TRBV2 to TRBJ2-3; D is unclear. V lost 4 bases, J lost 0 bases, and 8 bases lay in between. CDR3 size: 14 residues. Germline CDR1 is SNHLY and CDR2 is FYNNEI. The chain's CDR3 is CASSGPSSTDTQYF. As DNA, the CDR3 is TGTGCCAGCAGTGGACCCTCTAGCACAGATACGCAGTATTTT. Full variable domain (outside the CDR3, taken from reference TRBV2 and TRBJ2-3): EPEVTQTPSHQVTQMGQEVILRCVPISNHLYFYWYRQILGQKVEFLVSFYNNEISEKSEIFDDQFSVERPDGSNFTLKIRSTKLEDSAMYFCASSGPSSTDTQYFGPGTRLTVL.

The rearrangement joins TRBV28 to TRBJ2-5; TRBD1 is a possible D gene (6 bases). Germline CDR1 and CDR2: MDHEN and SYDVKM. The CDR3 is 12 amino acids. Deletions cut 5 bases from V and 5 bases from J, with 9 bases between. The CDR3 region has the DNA TGTGCCAGCAGTGGGACATGGGAGACCCAGTACTTC. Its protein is CASSGTWETQYF.

The CDR3 DNA is TGTGCCAGCAGTCTTTCCTACGAGCAGTACTTC. Encoded protein: CASSLSYEQYF. V and J are TRBV2 and TRBJ2-7; D is unresolved. V dropped 5 bases and J dropped 1 base, with 3 bases sitting between them. This CDR3 has 11 residues. From germline, CDR1 is SNHLY and CDR2 FYNNEI.

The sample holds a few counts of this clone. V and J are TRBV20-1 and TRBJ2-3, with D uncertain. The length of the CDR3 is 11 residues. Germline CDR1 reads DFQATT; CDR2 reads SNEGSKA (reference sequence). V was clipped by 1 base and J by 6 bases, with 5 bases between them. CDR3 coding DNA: TGCAGTGCTAGAGCCGGGGATACGCAGTATTTT. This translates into CSARAGDTQYF.

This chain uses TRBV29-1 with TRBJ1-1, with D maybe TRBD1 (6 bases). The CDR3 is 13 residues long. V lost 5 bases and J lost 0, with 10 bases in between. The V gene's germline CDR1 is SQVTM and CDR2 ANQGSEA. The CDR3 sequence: CSVRDKMNTEAFF. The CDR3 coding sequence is TGCAGCGTTCGGGACAAGATGAACACTGAAGCTTTCTTT.

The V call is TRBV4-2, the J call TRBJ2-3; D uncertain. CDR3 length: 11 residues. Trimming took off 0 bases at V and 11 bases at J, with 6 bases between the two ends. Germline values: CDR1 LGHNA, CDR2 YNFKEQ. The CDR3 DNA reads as TGTGCCAGCAGCCAAGAATTCATGCAGTATTTT. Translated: CASSQEFMQYF.

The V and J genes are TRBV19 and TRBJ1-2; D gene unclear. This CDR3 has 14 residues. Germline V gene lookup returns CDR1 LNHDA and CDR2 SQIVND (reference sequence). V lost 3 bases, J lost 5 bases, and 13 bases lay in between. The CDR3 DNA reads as TGTGCCAGTAGTATCGGAAGGGTGGGGTATGGCTACACCTTC. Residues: CASSIGRVGYGYTF.

The CDR3 coding sequence is TGCAGCGTTACTGGGACAGGGGCTGGGGCCAACGTCCTGACTTTC. This sequence encodes CSVTGTGAGANVLTF. The J gene is TRBJ2-6, the V gene TRBV29-1; 10 nucleotides match TRBD1. The length of the CDR3 is 15 residues. Germline CDR1 and CDR2: SQVTM and ANQGSEA. Trimming took 5 bases from V and 2 from J; bases not matched to a gene: 3.

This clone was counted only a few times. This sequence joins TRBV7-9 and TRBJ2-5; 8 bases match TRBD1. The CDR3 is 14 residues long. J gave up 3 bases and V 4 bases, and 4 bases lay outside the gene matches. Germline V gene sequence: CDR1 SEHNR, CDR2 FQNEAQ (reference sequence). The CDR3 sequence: CASSSGQEEETQYF. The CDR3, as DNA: TGTGCCAGCAGCTCGGGACAGGAGGAAGAGACCCAGTACTTC.

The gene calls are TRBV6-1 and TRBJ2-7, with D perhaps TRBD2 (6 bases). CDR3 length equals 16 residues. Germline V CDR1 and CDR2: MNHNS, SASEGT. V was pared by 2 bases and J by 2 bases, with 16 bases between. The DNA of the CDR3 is TGTGCCAGCAGTGAATTCATGATGGGGGGAGCCTACGAGCAGTACTTC. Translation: CASSEFMMGGAYEQYF.

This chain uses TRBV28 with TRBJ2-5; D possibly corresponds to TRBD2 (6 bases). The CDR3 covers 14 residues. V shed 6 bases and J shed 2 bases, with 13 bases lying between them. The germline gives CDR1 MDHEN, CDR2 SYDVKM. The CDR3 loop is CASRRRDFQETQYF. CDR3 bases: TGTGCCAGCAGGAGACGGGACTTTCAAGAGACCCAGTACTTC.

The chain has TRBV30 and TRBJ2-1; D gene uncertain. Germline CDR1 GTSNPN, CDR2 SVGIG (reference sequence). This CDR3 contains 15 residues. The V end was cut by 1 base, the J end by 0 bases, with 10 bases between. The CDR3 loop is CAWSGTWSSYNEQFF. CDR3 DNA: TGTGCCTGGAGTGGAACCTGGAGCTCCTACAATGAGCAGTTCTTC.

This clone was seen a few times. The DNA of the CDR3 is TGTGCCAGCAGCCAACCCGGGAAAGGTGGCGAGCAGTTCTTC. Translating gives CASSQPGKGGEQFF. The rearrangement uses TRBV4-2 and TRBJ2-1, with D possibly being TRBD2 (5 bases). Germline-derived CDR1 and CDR2 are LGHNA and YNFKEQ. This CDR3 comprises 14 residues. Trimming shortened V by 2 bases and J by 10 bases, and 15 bases separated the two germline ends.

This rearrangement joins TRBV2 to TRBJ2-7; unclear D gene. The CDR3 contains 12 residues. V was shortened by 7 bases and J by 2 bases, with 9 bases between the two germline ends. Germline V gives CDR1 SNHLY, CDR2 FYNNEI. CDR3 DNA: TGTGCCAGCACCAGGCGCCCCTACGAGCAGTACTTC. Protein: CASTRRPYEQYF.

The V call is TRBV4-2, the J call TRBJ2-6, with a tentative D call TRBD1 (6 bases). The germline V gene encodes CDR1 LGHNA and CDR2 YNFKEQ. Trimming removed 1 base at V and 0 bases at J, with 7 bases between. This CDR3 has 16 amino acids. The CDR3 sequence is CASSQGDNSGANVLTF. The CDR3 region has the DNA TGTGCCAGCAGCCAAGGGGACAACTCTGGGGCCAACGTCCTGACTTTC.

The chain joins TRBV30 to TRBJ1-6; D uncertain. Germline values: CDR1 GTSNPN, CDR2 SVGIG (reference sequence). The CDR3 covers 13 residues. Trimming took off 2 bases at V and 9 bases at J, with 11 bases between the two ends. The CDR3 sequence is CAWSSGSSSPLHF. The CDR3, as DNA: TGTGCCTGGAGTTCGGGCAGTTCTTCACCCCTCCACTTT.

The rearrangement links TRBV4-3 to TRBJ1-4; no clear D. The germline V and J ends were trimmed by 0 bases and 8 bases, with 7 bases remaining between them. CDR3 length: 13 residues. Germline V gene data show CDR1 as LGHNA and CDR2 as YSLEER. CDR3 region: CASSQDISEKLFF. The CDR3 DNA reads TGCGCCAGCAGCCAAGATATAAGCGAAAAACTGTTTTTT.

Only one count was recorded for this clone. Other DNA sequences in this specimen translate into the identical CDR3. CDR3 in DNA: TGTGCCTGGGGAGCGCTGGGGGACACTGAAGCTTTCTTT. This codes for CAWGALGDTEAFF. The chain is built from TRBV30 and TRBJ1-1; tentative D call: TRBD1 (5 bases). V shed 5 bases and J shed 3 bases, with 13 bases lying between them. This CDR3 contains 13 residues. Germline V gene data show CDR1 as GTSNPN and CDR2 as SVGIG (reference sequence).

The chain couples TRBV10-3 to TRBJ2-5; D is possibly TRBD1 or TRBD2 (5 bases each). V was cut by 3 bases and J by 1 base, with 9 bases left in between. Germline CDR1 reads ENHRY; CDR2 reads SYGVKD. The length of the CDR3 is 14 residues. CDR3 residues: CAISERDGQETQYF. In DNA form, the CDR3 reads TGTGCCATCAGTGAACGGGACGGCCAAGAGACCCAGTACTTC.

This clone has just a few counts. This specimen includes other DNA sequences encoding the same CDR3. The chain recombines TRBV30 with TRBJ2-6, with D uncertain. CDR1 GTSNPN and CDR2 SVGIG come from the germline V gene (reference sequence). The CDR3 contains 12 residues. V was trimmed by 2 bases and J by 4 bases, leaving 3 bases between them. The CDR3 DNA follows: TGTGCCTGGAGTCCGGGGGCCAACGTCCTGACTTTC. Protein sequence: CAWSPGANVLTF. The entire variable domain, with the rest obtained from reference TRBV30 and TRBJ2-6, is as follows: SQTIHQWPATLVQPVGSPLSLECTVEGTSNPNLYWYRQAAGRGLQLLFYSVGIGQISSEVPQNLSASRPQDRQFILSSKKLLLSDSGFYLCAWSPGANVLTFGAGSRLTVL.